This T cell receptor (beta chain) was documented in a study of T cell changes during pregnancy in multiple sclerosis (dated by TCRdb to 2018 to 2020). Broadly, across the study: The study looked at changes in the T cell repertoire across pregnancy in women with multiple sclerosis.

The receptor library was made with the immunoSEQ multiplex PCR assay. Here the immuneACCESS table is served through TCRdb, limited to in-frame sequences with V and J called. Missing clones are a known gap in these copies; in checked studies unresolved V genes cover under half, and the rest lacks a known reason. The sample table shows about 36,000 clones, and around nine tenths are seen once. Together, the top ten hold 10% to 12% of the sample. Regarding this clone: Its antigen target is currently unknown. No per-base quality is available; no much larger clone lies one base away.

V and J are truncated by 4 bases and 4 bases respectively, leaving an intervening sequence of 7 bases. The germline V gene (reference sequence) supplies CDR1 WNHNN and CDR2 SYGVQD. The CDR3 measures 12 amino acids from cysteine to phenylalanine. Only the CDR3 part of the read is kept: 36 bases, read in frame from the first base. The TCR sequence derives from a female donor with multiple sclerosis, enrolled in a pregnancy study. This material consisted of CD8+ T cells from peripheral blood mononuclear cells, taken in the third trimester of pregnancy. The sequence is built from TRBV10-1 and TRBJ1-1, with a weak D call of TRBD1 (6 bases match). The CDR3 in this case is CASSAGVTEAFF. The DNA is as follows: TGCGCCAGCAGTGCAGGGGTCACTGAAGCTTTCTTT.